Below are 21 T cell receptor beta chains sequenced from a single sample in a study of blood T cell repertoires in COVID-19. Data came from immunoSEQ multiplex PCR; TCRdb stores just in-frame clones and leaves some out. In the table there are nearly 400,000 clones, about 90% of which are singletons. Sequenced input: PBMCs or T cells enriched from blood (not recorded which). The source of these receptors is a woman in her 30s who had recovered from COVID-19.

The chain uses TRBV3-1 (or the pseudogene TRBV3-2) and TRBJ2-7; no definite D call. The CDR3 extends over 13 amino acids. The germline CDR1 and CDR2 sequences are LGHDT and YNNKEL (reference sequence). Trimming shortened V by 4 bases and J by 6 bases, and 13 bases separated the two germline ends. This chain's CDR3 is CASSPQLVGEQYF. CDR3 coding DNA: TGTGCCAGCAGCCCCCAATTGGTCGGCGAGCAGTACTTC.

V usage is TRBV12-3 or TRBV12-4 and J usage is TRBJ2-4; maybe TRBD2 (6 bases). CDR3 length: 13 residues. V lost 3 bases and J lost 9, with 12 bases in between. For the CDR3, the DNA is TGTGCCAGCAGTTTGGCGCTAGCGAGCATTCAGTACTTC. Translating gives CASSLALASIQYF.

This chain connects TRBV20-1 to TRBJ2-5; 7 bases are a match to TRBD1. V lost 5 bases, J lost 4 bases, and 1 base stayed unmatched. Germline assignment: CDR1 DFQATT and CDR2 SNEGSKA (reference sequence). The CDR3 spans 11 residues. CDR3 residues: CSAPGGETQYF. In nucleotides, the CDR3 is TGCAGTGCTCCAGGGGGAGAGACCCAGTACTTC.

The J gene is TRBJ2-7, the V gene TRBV7-8; 13 positions agree with TRBD2. Germline loops: CDR1 SGHVS, CDR2 FQNEAQ. The CDR3 has 14 residues. V lost 5 bases and J lost 7; bases outside the gene matches: 5. The CDR3 sequence is CASSRETSGGEQYF. CDR3 coding DNA: TGTGCCAGCAGCCGTGAGACTAGCGGGGGGGAGCAGTACTTC.

The chain links TRBV6-5 to TRBJ1-3; D may be TRBD1 (5 bases). Germline V gene data show CDR1 as MNHEY and CDR2 as SVGAGI. Trimming took 5 bases from V and 7 from J, leaving 15 bases between them. There are 14 residues in the CDR3. CDR3 in amino acids: CASSQGTLGNTIYF. CDR3 sequence (DNA): TGTGCCAGCAGTCAGGGAACCCTTGGGAACACCATATATTTT.

The J gene is TRBJ1-3, the V gene TRBV10-3; 7 nucleotides match TRBD1. This CDR3 region has 15 residues. Germline V lookup: CDR1 ENHRY, CDR2 SYGVKD. V trimming: 4 bases; J trimming: 4 bases; junction bases outside the gene matches: 7. CDR3 nucleotides: TGTGCCATCAGTGCGAACGACAGGGAGGGAAACACCATATATTTT. This codes for CAISANDREGNTIYF.

The DNA of the CDR3 is TGTGCCCATTCACAGCTGGAAGGTAATCAGCCCCAGCATTTT. Its protein product is CAHSQLEGNQPQHF. The chain is built from TRBV28 and TRBJ1-5; D not certain. The V gene lost 11 bases and the J gene lost 4 bases, with 18 bases spanning the gap. The CDR3 spans 14 residues. The germline gives CDR1 MDHEN, CDR2 SYDVKM.

In its sample, this clone was seen once. This sequence joins TRBV5-1 and TRBJ2-7, with TRBD1 matching over 7 bases. Per the germline V gene, CDR1 is SGHRS and CDR2 is YFSETQ. The CDR3 is made up of 16 amino acids. V was clipped by 0 bases and J by 4 bases; unmatched bases: 10. The CDR3 nucleotides read TGCGCCAGCAGCTTGGCCATGGGCCAGGGGGTGTACGAGCAGTACTTC. Translated, it gives CASSLAMGQGVYEQYF.

This clone was detected a few times. V gene TRBV27 combines with J gene TRBJ1-6; D perhaps matches TRBD1 (6 bases). The V gene's germline CDR1 is MNHEY and CDR2 SMNVEV (reference sequence). The CDR3 consists of 14 residues. V was clipped by 4 bases and J by 8 bases, with 12 bases between them. The DNA of the CDR3 is TGTGCCAGCAGTTCAGCGGACAGTTATTCACCCCTCCACTTT. Translation: CASSSADSYSPLHF.

This CDR3 reads CAISARGQGAGEQYF. The CDR3 coding sequence is TGTGCCATCAGTGCTCGGGGACAGGGGGCTGGGGAGCAGTACTTC. The genes are TRBV10-3 and TRBJ2-7, with 12 positions matching TRBD1. The CDR3 extends over 15 amino acids. The germline V gene has CDR1 ENHRY and CDR2 SYGVKD. V shed 4 bases, J shed 7 bases, and the junction held 8 bases outside the gene matches.

This clone occurred once. This chain connects TRBV9 to TRBJ2-5, with a weak D call TRBD2 (5 bases). The CDR3 runs 16 residues. Germline loops: CDR1 SGDLS, CDR2 YYNGEE. Between the trimmed V and J ends, which lost 4 bases and 2 bases, there was a span of 18 bases. The CDR3 coding sequence is TGTGCCAGCAGCACAGCTATCGGACTGAATCAAGAGACCCAGTACTTC. Translation: CASSTAIGLNQETQYF. The full variable domain, in which reference TRBV9 and TRBJ2-5 provide the parts outside the CDR3, is DSGVTQTPKHLITATGQRVTLRCSPRSGDLSVYWYQQSLDQGLQFLIQYYNGEERAKGNILERFSAQQFPDLHSELNLSSLELGDSALYFCASSTAIGLNQETQYFGPGTRLLVL.

In this sample, this clone turned up once. The chain uses TRBV5-1 and TRBJ2-1; TRBD1 matches at 9 bases. CDR1 SGHRS and CDR2 YFSETQ come from the germline V gene. Germline trimming cut 1 base from V and 3 bases from J; bases unmatched to any gene: 5. This CDR3 has 16 amino acids. The CDR3 region has the DNA TGCGCCAGCAGCTTGCAAACGGGACAGGGCTACAATGAGCAGTTCTTC. This codes for CASSLQTGQGYNEQFF.

The rearrangement joins TRBV7-2 to TRBJ1-4; D is perhaps TRBD1 (6 bases). Germline V CDR1 and CDR2: SGHTA, FQGNSA. The V end was cut by 4 bases, the J end by 0 bases, with 18 bases between. CDR3 length: 18 amino acids. The CDR3 nucleotides read TGTGCCAGCAGCTCGAGGACAGCTGTGGTGCCAACTAATGAAAAACTGTTTTTT. Translating it yields CASSSRTAVVPTNEKLFF.

This clone was counted a single time. The CDR3 coding sequence is TGTGCCAGCAGCCAATCACGGGTTGAGCAGTTCTTC. Its translation: CASSQSRVEQFF. V and J are TRBV16 and TRBJ2-1; D not certain. Germline V gene lookup returns CDR1 KGHSY and CDR2 FQNENV. The CDR3 length is 12 residues. The V gene lost 0 bases and the J gene lost 9 bases, with 6 bases spanning the gap.

The genes are TRBV7-9 and TRBJ1-1; D not certain. Trimming left V 3 bases short and J 8 bases short, with 7 bases between. The CDR3 is made up of 11 amino acids. CDR1 and CDR2 from the germline V gene are SEHNR and FQNEAQ (reference sequence). CDR3 nucleotide sequence: TGTGCCAGCAGCTTTAACAGAGAAGCTTTCTTT. Translating it yields CASSFNREAFF.

The chain joins TRBV11-1 to TRBJ2-7; TRBD1 is a possible D gene (6 bases). Between the trimmed V and J ends, which lost 1 base and 2 bases, there was a span of 15 bases. This CDR3 region has 16 residues. Per germline, CDR1 SGHAT and CDR2 FQDESV (reference sequence). The CDR3 DNA reads as TGTGCCAGCAGCTTAGGAACCGGGACAACAACCTACGAGCAGTACTTC. Translation gives CASSLGTGTTTYEQYF.

This clone has just one count. The chain combines TRBV2 with TRBJ1-1, with D uncertain. The CDR3 sequence is 15 residues long. The V gene's germline CDR1 is SNHLY and CDR2 FYNNEI. Trimming removed 6 bases at V and 6 bases at J, with 20 bases between. CDR3: CASREVSISGAEAFF. In DNA form, the CDR3 reads TGTGCCAGCAGGGAGGTAAGCATCAGTGGAGCTGAAGCTTTCTTT.

This chain links TRBV2 with TRBJ1-2, with D hard to call. The length of the CDR3 is 11 residues. CDR1 and CDR2 from the germline V gene are SNHLY and FYNNEI. V shed 6 bases and J shed 6 bases, with 8 bases lying between them. The CDR3 loop reads CASREGHGYTF. The CDR3 coding sequence is TGTGCCAGCAGAGAGGGCCATGGCTACACCTTC.

The chain employs TRBV7-6 and TRBJ1-2, with unresolved D. Germline V CDR1 and CDR2: SGHVS, FNYEAQ. V was clipped by 1 base and J by 4 bases, with 7 bases between them. The length of the CDR3 is 13 residues. The CDR3 sequence: CASSLGGSYGYTF. The CDR3 region has the DNA TGTGCCAGCAGCTTAGGAGGCAGCTATGGCTACACCTTC.

This rearrangement joins TRBV5-1 to TRBJ2-3; 7 bases are shared with TRBD2. Germline V gives CDR1 SGHRS, CDR2 YFSETQ. CDR3 length: 15 residues. Trimming removed 4 bases from V and 2 bases from J; junction bases left unmatched: 7. The CDR3 loop reads CASSPEAGLTDTQYF. CDR3 in DNA: TGCGCCAGCAGCCCGGAAGCGGGACTCACAGATACGCAGTATTTT.

This chain joins TRBV5-1 and TRBJ1-2; D remains unclear. Per the germline V gene, CDR1 is SGHRS and CDR2 is YFSETQ. The ends were cut back, 0 bases at V and 3 bases at J, with 12 bases in the middle. CDR3 length: 15 residues. The CDR3 loop is CASSLDGGGYYGYTF. The DNA for the CDR3 is TGCGCCAGCAGCTTGGATGGTGGAGGATACTATGGCTACACCTTC.